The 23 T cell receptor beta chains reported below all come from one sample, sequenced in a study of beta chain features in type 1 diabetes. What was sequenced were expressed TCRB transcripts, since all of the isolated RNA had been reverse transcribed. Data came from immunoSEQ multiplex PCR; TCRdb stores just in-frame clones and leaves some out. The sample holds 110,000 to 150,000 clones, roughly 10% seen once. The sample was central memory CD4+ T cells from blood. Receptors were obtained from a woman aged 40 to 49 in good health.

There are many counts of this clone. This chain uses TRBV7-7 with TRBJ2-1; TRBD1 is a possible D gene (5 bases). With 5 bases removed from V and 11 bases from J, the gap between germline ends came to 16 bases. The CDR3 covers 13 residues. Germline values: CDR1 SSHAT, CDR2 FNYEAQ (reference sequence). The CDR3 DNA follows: TGTGCCAGCAGCCCTCTGACCCTGGACAAGCAGTTCTTC. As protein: CASSPLTLDKQFF.

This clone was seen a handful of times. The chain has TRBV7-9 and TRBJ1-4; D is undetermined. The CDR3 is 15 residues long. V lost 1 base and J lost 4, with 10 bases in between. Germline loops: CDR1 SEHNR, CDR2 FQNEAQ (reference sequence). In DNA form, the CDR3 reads TGTGCCAGCAGCTTAGGGCAGTCCAATAATGAAAAACTGTTTTTT. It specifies CASSLGQSNNEKLFF. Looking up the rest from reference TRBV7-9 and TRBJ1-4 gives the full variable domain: DTGVSQNPRHKITKRGQNVTFRCDPISEHNRLYWYRQTLGQGPEFLTYFQNEAQLEKSRLLSDRFSAERPKGSFSTLEIQRTEQGDSAMYLCASSLGQSNNEKLFFGSGTQLSVL.

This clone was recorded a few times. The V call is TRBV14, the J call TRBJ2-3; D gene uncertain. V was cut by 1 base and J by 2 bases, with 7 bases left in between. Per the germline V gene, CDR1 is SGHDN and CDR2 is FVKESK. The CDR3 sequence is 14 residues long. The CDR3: CASSQGSLTDTQYF. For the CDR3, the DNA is TGTGCCAGCAGCCAAGGTAGCCTCACAGATACGCAGTATTTT.

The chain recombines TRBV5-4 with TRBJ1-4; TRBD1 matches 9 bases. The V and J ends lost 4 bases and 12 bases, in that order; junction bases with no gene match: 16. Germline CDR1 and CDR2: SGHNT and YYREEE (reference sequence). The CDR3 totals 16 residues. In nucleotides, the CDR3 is TGTGCCAGCAGCCCTTGGGACAGGGCCTCGGCGGGTGAACTGTTTTTT. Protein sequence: CASSPWDRASAGELFF.

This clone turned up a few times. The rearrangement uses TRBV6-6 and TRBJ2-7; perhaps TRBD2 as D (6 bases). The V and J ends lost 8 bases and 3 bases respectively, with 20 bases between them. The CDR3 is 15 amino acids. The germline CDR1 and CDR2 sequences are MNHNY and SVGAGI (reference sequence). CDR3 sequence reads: CASSPRGGEVYEQYF. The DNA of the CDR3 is TGTGCCAGCTCCCCCCGGGGCGGGGAGGTCTACGAGCAGTACTTC.

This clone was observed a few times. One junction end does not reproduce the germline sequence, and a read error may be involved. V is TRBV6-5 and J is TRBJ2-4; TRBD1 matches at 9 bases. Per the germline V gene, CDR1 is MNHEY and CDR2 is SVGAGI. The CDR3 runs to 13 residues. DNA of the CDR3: TGTGCCATCAGTGAGTCTAGGGACAGGGTTCAGTACTTC. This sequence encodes CAISESRDRVQYF.

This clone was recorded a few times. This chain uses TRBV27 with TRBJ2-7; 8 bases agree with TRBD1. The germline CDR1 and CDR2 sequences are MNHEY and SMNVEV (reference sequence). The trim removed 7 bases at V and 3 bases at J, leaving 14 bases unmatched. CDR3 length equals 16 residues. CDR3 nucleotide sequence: TGTGCCAGCACTAGTTTGAGGGACAGGACCGGCTACGAGCAGTACTTC. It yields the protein CASTSLRDRTGYEQYF.

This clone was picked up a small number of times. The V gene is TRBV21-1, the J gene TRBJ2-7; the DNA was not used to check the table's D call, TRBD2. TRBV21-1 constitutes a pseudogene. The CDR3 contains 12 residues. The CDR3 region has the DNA TGTGCCAGCAGAAACCGGGACTACGAGCAGTACTTC. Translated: CASRNRDYEQYF.

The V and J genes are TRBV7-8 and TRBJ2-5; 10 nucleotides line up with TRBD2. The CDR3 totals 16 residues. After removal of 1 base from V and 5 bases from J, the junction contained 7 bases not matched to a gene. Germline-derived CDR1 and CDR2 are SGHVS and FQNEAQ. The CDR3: CASSLGSGGAFETQYF. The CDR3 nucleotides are TGTGCCAGCAGCTTAGGGAGCGGGGGGGCCTTCGAGACCCAGTACTTC.

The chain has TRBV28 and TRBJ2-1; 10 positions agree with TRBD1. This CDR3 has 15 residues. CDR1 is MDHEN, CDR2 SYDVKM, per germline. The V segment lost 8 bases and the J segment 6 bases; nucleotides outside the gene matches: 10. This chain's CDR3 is CASESGTGVINEQFF. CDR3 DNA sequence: TGTGCCAGCGAATCCGGGACAGGGGTTATCAATGAGCAGTTCTTC.

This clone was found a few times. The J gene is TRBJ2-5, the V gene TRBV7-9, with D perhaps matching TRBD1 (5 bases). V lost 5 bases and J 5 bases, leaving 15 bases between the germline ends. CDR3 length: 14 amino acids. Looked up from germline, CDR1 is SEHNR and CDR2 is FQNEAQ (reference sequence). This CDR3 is CASSPQGLSETQYF. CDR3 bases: TGTGCCAGCAGCCCGCAGGGTCTGTCGGAGACCCAGTACTTC.

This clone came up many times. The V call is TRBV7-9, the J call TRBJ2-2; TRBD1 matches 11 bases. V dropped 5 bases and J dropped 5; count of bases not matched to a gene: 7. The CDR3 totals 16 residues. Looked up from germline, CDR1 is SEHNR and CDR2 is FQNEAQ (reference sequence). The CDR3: CASSARTGGLTGELFF. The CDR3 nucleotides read TGTGCCAGCAGCGCCAGGACAGGGGGCCTGACCGGGGAGCTGTTTTTT.

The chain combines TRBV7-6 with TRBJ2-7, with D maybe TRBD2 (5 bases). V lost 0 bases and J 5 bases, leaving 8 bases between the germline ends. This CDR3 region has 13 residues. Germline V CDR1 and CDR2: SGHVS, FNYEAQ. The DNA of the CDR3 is TGTGCCAGCAGCTTAGCGCACGGGGACGAGCAGTACTTC. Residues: CASSLAHGDEQYF.

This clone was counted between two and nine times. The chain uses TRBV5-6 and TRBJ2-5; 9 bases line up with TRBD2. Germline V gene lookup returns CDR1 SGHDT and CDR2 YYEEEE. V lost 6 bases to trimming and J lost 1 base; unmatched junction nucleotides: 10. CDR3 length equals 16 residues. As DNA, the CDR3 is TGTGCCAGCACCTATCCCAGCGGGGGGATCCAAGAGACCCAGTACTTC. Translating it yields CASTYPSGGIQETQYF.

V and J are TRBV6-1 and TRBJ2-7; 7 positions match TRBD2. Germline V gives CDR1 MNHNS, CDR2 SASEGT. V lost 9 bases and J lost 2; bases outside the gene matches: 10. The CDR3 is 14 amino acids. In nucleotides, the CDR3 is TGTGCCAGTTTGGACCGGGACTATCCCTACGAGCAGTACTTC. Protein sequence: CASLDRDYPYEQYF.

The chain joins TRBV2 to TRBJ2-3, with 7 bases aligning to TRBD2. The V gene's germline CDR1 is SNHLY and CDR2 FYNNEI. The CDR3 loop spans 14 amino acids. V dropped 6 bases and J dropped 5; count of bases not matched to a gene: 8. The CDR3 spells CASRWGGVRDTQYF. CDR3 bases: TGTGCCAGCAGATGGGGGGGGGTCAGAGATACGCAGTATTTT.

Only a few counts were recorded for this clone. CDR3 amino acids: CASKSGGAWEQYF. The CDR3 DNA reads as TGCGCCAGCAAAAGCGGGGGGGCCTGGGAGCAGTACTTC. V gene TRBV5-1 combines with J gene TRBJ2-7; 10 positions match TRBD2. The V gene end was trimmed by 6 bases and the J gene end by 7 bases; junction bases not matched to a gene: 7. Germline V gene sequence: CDR1 SGHRS, CDR2 YFSETQ. The CDR3 is 13 amino acids. Filled out from reference TRBV5-1 and TRBJ2-7, the complete variable domain reads KAGVTQTPRYLIKTRGQQVTLSCSPISGHRSVSWYQQTPGQGLQFLFEYFSETQRNKGNFPGRFSGRQFSNSRSEMNVSTLELGDSALYLCASKSGGAWEQYFGPGTRLTVT.

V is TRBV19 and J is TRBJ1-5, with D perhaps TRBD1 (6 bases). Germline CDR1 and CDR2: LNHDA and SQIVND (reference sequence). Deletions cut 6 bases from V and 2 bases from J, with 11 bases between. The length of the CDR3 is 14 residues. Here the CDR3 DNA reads TGTGCCAGTAGCGGACAGAGAGGCAATCAGCCCCAGCATTTT. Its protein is CASSGQRGNQPQHF.

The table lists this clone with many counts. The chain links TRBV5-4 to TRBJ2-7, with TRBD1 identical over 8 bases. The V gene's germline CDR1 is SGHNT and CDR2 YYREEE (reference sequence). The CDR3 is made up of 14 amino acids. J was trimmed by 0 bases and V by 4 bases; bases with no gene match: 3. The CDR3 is CASSGQGSSYEQYF. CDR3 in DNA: TGTGCCAGCAGCGGACAGGGAAGCTCCTACGAGCAGTACTTC.

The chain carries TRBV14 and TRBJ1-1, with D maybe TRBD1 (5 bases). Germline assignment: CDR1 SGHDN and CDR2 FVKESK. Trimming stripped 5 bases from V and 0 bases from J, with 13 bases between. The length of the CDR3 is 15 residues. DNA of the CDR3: TGTGCCAGCAGCTTTGACAGTCTCCTGAACACTGAAGCTTTCTTT. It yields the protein CASSFDSLLNTEAFF.

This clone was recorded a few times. CDR3 sequence (DNA): TGTGCCAGCAGCTTAGGGGAGCGGGGGAACACCATATATTTT. Its translation: CASSLGERGNTIYF. The chain employs TRBV7-8 and TRBJ1-3; perhaps TRBD1 as D (5 bases). V shed 1 base and J shed 7 bases, with 11 bases lying between them. Germline V gene sequence: CDR1 SGHVS, CDR2 FQNEAQ. This CDR3 has 14 amino acids.

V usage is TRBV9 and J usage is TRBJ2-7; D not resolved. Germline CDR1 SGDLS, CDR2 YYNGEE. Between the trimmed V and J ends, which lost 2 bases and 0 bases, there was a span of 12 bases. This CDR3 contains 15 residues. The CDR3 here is CASSVRADTSYEQYF. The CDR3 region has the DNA TGTGCCAGCAGCGTGAGAGCCGACACCTCCTACGAGCAGTACTTC.

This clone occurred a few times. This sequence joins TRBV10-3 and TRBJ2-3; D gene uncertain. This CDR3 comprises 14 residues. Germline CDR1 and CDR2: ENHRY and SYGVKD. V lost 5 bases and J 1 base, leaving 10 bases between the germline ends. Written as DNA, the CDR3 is TGTGCCATCAGTCTCGACGGAGGCACAGATACGCAGTATTTT. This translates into CAISLDGGTDTQYF.